This record looks at one T cell receptor beta chain sequence and its context. Its antigen is not known. This sample stems from a study of cytotoxic CD8 clonotypes in ibrutinib-treated CLL. General study points: An increase in clonality occurred at ibrutinib response, followed by a return toward baseline at progression.

Clones were sequenced by immunoSEQ multiplex PCR, and TCRdb holds only the in-frame ones, with some missing. There are 150,000 to 250,000 clones in the sample; around 72% occur only once, and 13% lies in the top ten. There are 14 residues in the CDR3. The trim removed 4 bases at V and 7 bases at J, leaving 10 bases unmatched. Per the germline V gene, CDR1 is SEHNR and CDR2 is FQNEAQ (reference sequence). The sequence was collected from a human donor with chronic lymphocytic leukemia. The sample in question was PBMCs, obtained after 24 months of ibrutinib treatment. The chain uses TRBV7-9 and TRBJ2-7; 7 nucleotides match TRBD2. CDR3 DNA: TGTGCCAGCAGCTCCCGACTAGCCCCCCTGGAGCAGTACTTC. This translates into CASSSRLAPLEQYF.